This T cell receptor beta chain was documented in a study of vaccination effects on CD4 cells after COVID-19. On this clone itself: What it binds is unknown.

The V gene end was trimmed by 5 bases and the J gene end by 5 bases; junction bases not matched to a gene: 8. This CDR3 contains 15 residues. Looked up from germline, CDR1 is SGHAT and CDR2 is FQDESV (reference sequence). Method: immunoSEQ multiplex PCR; TCRdb's copy keeps in-frame clones and lacks some. The table has around 70,000 clones, roughly three quarters seen once. Investigators separated out CD4+ T cells once 10 days of culture had passed. The receptor comes from a human donor who received a COVID-19 vaccine. Sequences were derived from CD4+ T cells from PBMCs cultured without peptide, sampled before COVID-19 vaccination. The rearrangement joins TRBV11-1 to TRBJ2-5, with TRBD1 matching 10 bases. CDR3 in amino acids: CASSRDRGRWETQYF. As DNA, the CDR3 is TGTGCCAGCAGCCGAGACAGGGGGCGGTGGGAGACCCAGTACTTC.